These 28 T cell receptor beta chains share one sample of origin, sequenced in a study of blood T cell repertoires in COVID-19. The method was immunoSEQ multiplex PCR; TCRdb's version includes in-frame clones alone and lacks a portion of them. Altogether 150,000 to 180,000 clones are present, roughly four fifths being singletons, with the ten largest covering roughly 1.5%. The sample consisted of peripheral blood. The receptors were gathered from a man of 80 years or more with acute or convalescent COVID-19.

The chain recombines TRBV7-3 with TRBJ2-3, with a weak D call TRBD2 (5 bases). From germline, CDR1 is SGHTA and CDR2 FQGTGA. The V and J ends lost 1 base and 3 bases respectively, with 11 bases between them. The CDR3 is made up of 15 amino acids. CDR3: CASSLSPTRTDTQYF. DNA for the CDR3: TGTGCCAGCAGCTTAAGCCCCACTAGAACAGATACGCAGTATTTT.

This chain links TRBV6-2 or TRBV6-3 with TRBJ2-7; 7 bases align to TRBD1. Germline V lookup: CDR1 MNHEY, CDR2 SVGEGT. J gave up 9 bases and V 2 bases, and 7 bases lay outside the gene matches. The CDR3 has 13 amino acids. The DNA for the CDR3 is TGTGCCAGCAGTTACCTGGGACAGTTGGTGCAGTACGTC. It yields the protein CASSYLGQLVQYV.

This sequence joins TRBV18 and TRBJ1-2; no reliable D call. Germline loops: CDR1 KGHSH, CDR2 LQKENI. The CDR3 has 15 amino acids. V shed 3 bases and J shed 3 bases, with 14 bases lying between them. CDR3 sequence (DNA): TGTGCCAGCTCACCGACTTCGGCGGTAGACTATGGCTACACCTTC. It specifies CASSPTSAVDYGYTF.

This clone was picked up a small number of times. The genes are TRBV10-3 and TRBJ1-4; D not certain. The germline CDR1 and CDR2 sequences are ENHRY and SYGVKD. The CDR3 runs 13 residues. V gave up 10 bases and J gave up 0 bases, with 9 bases separating them. CDR3 DNA sequence: TGTGCCACCAAAACTGCAACTAATGAAAAACTGTTTTTT. Translation: CATKTATNEKLFF.

The chain employs TRBV30 and TRBJ2-7; TRBD1 is a possible D gene (8 bases). CDR1 and CDR2 (germline): GTSNPN, SVGIG (reference sequence). The germline V and J ends were trimmed by 3 bases and 3 bases, with 18 bases remaining between them. CDR3 length: 15 residues. The CDR3 loop reads CAWSGNRGGYYEQYF. The CDR3 bases are TGTGCCTGGAGCGGGAACAGGGGGGGTTACTACGAGCAGTACTTC.

The rearrangement links TRBV24-1 to TRBJ2-3, with 11 bases identical to TRBD2. CDR3 length: 16 amino acids. Germline CDR1 and CDR2: KGHDR and SFDVKD. The V gene end was trimmed by 5 bases and the J gene end by 3 bases; junction bases not matched to a gene: 6. CDR3 bases: TGTGCCACCAGTGGTTCCGGGACTAGCGGTACAGATACGCAGTATTTT. Translated, it gives CATSGSGTSGTDTQYF.

V gene TRBV7-8 combines with J gene TRBJ1-4; 10 nucleotides match TRBD1. The CDR3 has 16 residues. The trim removed 5 bases at V and 2 bases at J, leaving 5 bases unmatched. Germline CDR1 is SGHVS and CDR2 is FQNEAQ. CDR3 DNA: TGTGCCAGCAGCGCCCGACAGGGGGCCACTAATGAAAAACTGTTTTTT. This translates into CASSARQGATNEKLFF.

The chain has TRBV11-3 and TRBJ2-1, with D tentatively TRBD2 (6 bases). V was trimmed by 0 bases and J by 7 bases, leaving 19 bases between them. The CDR3 runs 17 residues. Looked up from germline, CDR1 is SGHNT and CDR2 is YENEEA. CDR3 sequence: CASSLEAGTPPWNEQFF. The CDR3 DNA follows: TGTGCCAGCAGCTTAGAGGCCGGGACTCCCCCTTGGAATGAGCAGTTCTTC.

The CDR3 reads CASSFPSPGQGKEQYF. The CDR3 DNA follows: TGTGCCAGCAGTTTCCCCTCACCGGGACAGGGCAAAGAGCAGTACTTC. This sequence joins TRBV5-6 and TRBJ2-7; 9 nucleotides line up with TRBD1. J was trimmed by 7 bases and V by 5 bases; bases with no gene match: 16. This CDR3 has 16 amino acids. Germline assignment: CDR1 SGHDT and CDR2 YYEEEE.

The chain uses TRBV28 and TRBJ2-5; 9 bases agree with TRBD2. The germline V gene encodes CDR1 MDHEN and CDR2 SYDVKM. Trimming took 7 bases from V and 2 from J; bases not matched to a gene: 8. The CDR3 spans 15 residues. CDR3 nucleotides: TGTGCCAGCACCCCGACGGCGGGGGGGCAAGAGACCCAGTACTTC. This sequence encodes CASTPTAGGQETQYF.

The chain uses TRBV5-1 and TRBJ2-5; a weak D match, TRBD1 (6 bases). Per germline, CDR1 SGHRS and CDR2 YFSETQ. The CDR3 runs 14 residues. Trimming removed 3 bases at V and 1 base at J, with 10 bases between. The CDR3 spells CASSYLTGQETQYF. The CDR3 DNA follows: TGCGCCAGCAGCTATCTGACAGGCCAAGAGACCCAGTACTTC.

This clone appeared once. The chain couples TRBV7-2 to TRBJ1-5; 7 bases align to TRBD1. CDR3 length equals 15 residues. Looked up from germline, CDR1 is SGHTA and CDR2 is FQGNSA. The ends lost 5 bases at V and 3 bases at J; junction bases unmatched: 7. The CDR3 spells CASSAMGQYNQPQHF. As DNA, the CDR3 is TGTGCCAGCAGCGCCATGGGACAGTACAATCAGCCCCAGCATTTT.

The genes are TRBV6-6 and TRBJ1-2, with TRBD1 as a possible D gene (5 bases). The CDR3 has 14 residues. In germline, CDR1 is MNHNY, CDR2 SVGAGI (reference sequence). Trimming pared 6 bases from V and 1 base from J, leaving 12 bases between. Here the CDR3 reads CASSPEGLNYGYTF. The DNA of the CDR3 is TGTGCCAGCAGCCCCGAGGGACTTAACTATGGCTACACCTTC.

The J gene is TRBJ1-2, the V gene TRBV9; 9 bases are a match to TRBD1. The CDR3 runs 16 residues. Trimming removed 4 bases from V and 5 bases from J; junction bases left unmatched: 12. The germline V gene has CDR1 SGDLS and CDR2 YYNGEE. The chain's CDR3 is CASSSTPGQGLYGYTF. CDR3 sequence (DNA): TGTGCCAGCAGCTCGACTCCGGGACAGGGACTATATGGCTACACCTTC. The entire variable domain, with the rest obtained from reference TRBV9 and TRBJ1-2, is as follows: DSGVTQTPKHLITATGQRVTLRCSPRSGDLSVYWYQQSLDQGLQFLIQYYNGEERAKGNILERFSAQQFPDLHSELNLSSLELGDSALYFCASSSTPGQGLYGYTFGSGTRLTVV.

The genes are TRBV6-2 or TRBV6-3 and TRBJ2-3, with D unresolved. The V end was cut by 6 bases, the J end by 3 bases, with 13 bases between. In germline, CDR1 is MNHEY, CDR2 SVGEGT. This CDR3 has 14 residues. The CDR3 is CASSGRLITDTQYF. CDR3 nucleotides: TGTGCCAGCAGCGGCAGGCTGATAACAGATACGCAGTATTTT.

The chain links TRBV5-1 to TRBJ2-3, with TRBD1 matching over 7 bases. Trimming took 0 bases from V and 3 from J; bases not matched to a gene: 4. This CDR3 region has 15 residues. The germline gives CDR1 SGHRS, CDR2 YFSETQ. The CDR3 loop is CASSLGGGPTDTQYF. As DNA, the CDR3 is TGCGCCAGCAGCTTGGGAGGGGGCCCGACAGATACGCAGTATTTT. The full variable domain, in which reference TRBV5-1 and TRBJ2-3 provide the parts outside the CDR3, is KAGVTQTPRYLIKTRGQQVTLSCSPISGHRSVSWYQQTPGQGLQFLFEYFSETQRNKGNFPGRFSGRQFSNSRSEMNVSTLELGDSALYLCASSLGGGPTDTQYFGPGTRLTVL.

This chain links TRBV6-6 with TRBJ2-5; D might be TRBD2 (6 bases). The V end was cut by 4 bases, the J end by 0 bases, with 12 bases between. The CDR3 sequence is 15 residues long. Germline values: CDR1 MNHNY, CDR2 SVGAGI (reference sequence). Here the CDR3 reads CASSSPLAYQETQYF. In DNA, the CDR3 is TGTGCCAGCAGTTCCCCTCTAGCGTACCAAGAGACCCAGTACTTC.

This chain links TRBV7-9 with TRBJ1-2; no clear D gene. V lost 4 bases and J lost 4, with 13 bases in between. Germline V gene data show CDR1 as SEHNR and CDR2 as FQNEAQ (reference sequence). The CDR3 sequence is 14 residues long. CDR3 in DNA: TGTGCCAGCAGCTCCCTCACGGGGATCTATGGCTACACCTTC. Residues: CASSSLTGIYGYTF.

The V and J genes are TRBV7-8 and TRBJ1-1; no clear D gene. Trimming shortened V by 4 bases and J by 0 bases, and 12 bases separated the two germline ends. The CDR3 extends over 15 amino acids. Germline CDR1 reads SGHVS; CDR2 reads FQNEAQ. CDR3 protein: CASSYRPQVNTEAFF. Here the CDR3 DNA reads TGTGCCAGCAGCTACCGCCCCCAGGTGAACACTGAAGCTTTCTTT.

This clone was found a few times. The chain joins TRBV4-1 to TRBJ1-2; 9 bases line up with TRBD1. V lost 0 bases, J lost 5 bases, and 4 bases stayed unmatched. The CDR3 extends over 15 amino acids. Looked up from germline, CDR1 is MGHRA and CDR2 is YSYEKL. CDR3 DNA sequence: TGCGCCAGCAGCCAAGACCGGGACAGGGCATATGGCTACACCTTC. It yields the protein CASSQDRDRAYGYTF.

This chain uses TRBV7-2 with TRBJ2-5; 9 bases match TRBD2. This CDR3 has 14 amino acids. Germline trimming cut 5 bases from V and 9 bases from J; bases unmatched to any gene: 10. Germline V gives CDR1 SGHTA, CDR2 FQGNSA. For the CDR3, the DNA is TGTGCCAGCAGCGTGACTAGCGGACCGGGGGCCCAGTACTTC. It yields the protein CASSVTSGPGAQYF.

This clone was recorded a few times. The CDR3 sequence is CASSKTANYGYTF. CDR3 in DNA: TGTGCCAGCAGTAAGACAGCAAACTATGGCTACACCTTC. V usage is TRBV12-3 or TRBV12-4 and J usage is TRBJ1-2; D may be TRBD1 (5 bases). V lost 5 bases and J 2 bases, leaving 9 bases between the germline ends. CDR3 length: 13 residues.

The chain is built from TRBV5-4 and TRBJ2-7, with 9 bases identical to TRBD1. This CDR3 is built from 14 residues. Germline loops: CDR1 SGHNT, CDR2 YYREEE (reference sequence). The V gene end was trimmed by 5 bases and the J gene end by 5 bases; junction bases not matched to a gene: 8. The CDR3 DNA is TGTGCCAGCAGACATGGAGGGACAGGGAACGAGCAGTACTTC. Protein sequence: CASRHGGTGNEQYF.

This clone has just a few counts. V is TRBV18 and J is TRBJ1-4; no definite D call. The V end was cut by 3 bases, the J end by 0 bases, with 8 bases between. The CDR3 loop spans 15 amino acids. Germline-derived CDR1 and CDR2 are KGHSH and LQKENI. CDR3 region: CASSPFEATNEKLFF. Here the CDR3 DNA reads TGTGCCAGCTCACCCTTCGAGGCAACTAATGAAAAACTGTTTTTT.

This clone was recorded once. The rearrangement uses TRBV18 and TRBJ1-2; no firm D call. The germline gives CDR1 KGHSH, CDR2 LQKENI. V was shortened by 3 bases and J by 7 bases, with 15 bases between the two germline ends. The CDR3 is 14 residues long. The CDR3 bases are TGTGCCAGCTCACCCTCGGCGGAGGGTTTTGGCTACACCTTC. Translated, it gives CASSPSAEGFGYTF.

This chain connects TRBV4-1 to TRBJ2-7, with TRBD1 matching 7 bases. The V segment lost 4 bases and the J segment 3 bases; nucleotides outside the gene matches: 9. This CDR3 contains 15 residues. Germline CDR1 MGHRA, CDR2 YSYEKL. The CDR3 loop is CASSPLPGQNYEQYV. DNA for the CDR3: TGCGCCAGCAGCCCACTCCCGGGACAGAACTACGAGCAGTACGTC.

The chain employs TRBV5-1 and TRBJ2-1; TRBD2 agrees at 11 bases. The CDR3 is 17 residues long. Germline CDR1 reads SGHRS; CDR2 reads YFSETQ. The trim removed 0 bases at V and 2 bases at J, leaving 4 bases unmatched. CDR3 protein: CASSLEGGLAAYNEQFF. The CDR3 bases are TGCGCCAGCAGCTTGGAGGGGGGACTAGCGGCCTACAATGAGCAGTTCTTC.

The rearrangement joins TRBV11-2 to TRBJ1-1; a possible D gene is TRBD1 (5 bases). Germline CDR1 and CDR2: SGHAT and FQNNGV. The CDR3 is 12 amino acids. Trimming removed 2 bases from V and 5 bases from J, with 6 bases in between. The chain's CDR3 is CASSLRGTEAFF. The CDR3 DNA reads as TGTGCCAGCAGCTTACGGGGGACTGAAGCTTTCTTT. The full variable domain, in which reference TRBV11-2 and TRBJ1-1 provide the parts outside the CDR3, is EAGVAQSPRYKIIEKRQSVAFWCNPISGHATLYWYQQILGQGPKLLIQFQNNGVVDDSQLPKDRFSAERLKGVDSTLKIQPAKLEDSAVYLCASSLRGTEAFFGQGTRLTVV.